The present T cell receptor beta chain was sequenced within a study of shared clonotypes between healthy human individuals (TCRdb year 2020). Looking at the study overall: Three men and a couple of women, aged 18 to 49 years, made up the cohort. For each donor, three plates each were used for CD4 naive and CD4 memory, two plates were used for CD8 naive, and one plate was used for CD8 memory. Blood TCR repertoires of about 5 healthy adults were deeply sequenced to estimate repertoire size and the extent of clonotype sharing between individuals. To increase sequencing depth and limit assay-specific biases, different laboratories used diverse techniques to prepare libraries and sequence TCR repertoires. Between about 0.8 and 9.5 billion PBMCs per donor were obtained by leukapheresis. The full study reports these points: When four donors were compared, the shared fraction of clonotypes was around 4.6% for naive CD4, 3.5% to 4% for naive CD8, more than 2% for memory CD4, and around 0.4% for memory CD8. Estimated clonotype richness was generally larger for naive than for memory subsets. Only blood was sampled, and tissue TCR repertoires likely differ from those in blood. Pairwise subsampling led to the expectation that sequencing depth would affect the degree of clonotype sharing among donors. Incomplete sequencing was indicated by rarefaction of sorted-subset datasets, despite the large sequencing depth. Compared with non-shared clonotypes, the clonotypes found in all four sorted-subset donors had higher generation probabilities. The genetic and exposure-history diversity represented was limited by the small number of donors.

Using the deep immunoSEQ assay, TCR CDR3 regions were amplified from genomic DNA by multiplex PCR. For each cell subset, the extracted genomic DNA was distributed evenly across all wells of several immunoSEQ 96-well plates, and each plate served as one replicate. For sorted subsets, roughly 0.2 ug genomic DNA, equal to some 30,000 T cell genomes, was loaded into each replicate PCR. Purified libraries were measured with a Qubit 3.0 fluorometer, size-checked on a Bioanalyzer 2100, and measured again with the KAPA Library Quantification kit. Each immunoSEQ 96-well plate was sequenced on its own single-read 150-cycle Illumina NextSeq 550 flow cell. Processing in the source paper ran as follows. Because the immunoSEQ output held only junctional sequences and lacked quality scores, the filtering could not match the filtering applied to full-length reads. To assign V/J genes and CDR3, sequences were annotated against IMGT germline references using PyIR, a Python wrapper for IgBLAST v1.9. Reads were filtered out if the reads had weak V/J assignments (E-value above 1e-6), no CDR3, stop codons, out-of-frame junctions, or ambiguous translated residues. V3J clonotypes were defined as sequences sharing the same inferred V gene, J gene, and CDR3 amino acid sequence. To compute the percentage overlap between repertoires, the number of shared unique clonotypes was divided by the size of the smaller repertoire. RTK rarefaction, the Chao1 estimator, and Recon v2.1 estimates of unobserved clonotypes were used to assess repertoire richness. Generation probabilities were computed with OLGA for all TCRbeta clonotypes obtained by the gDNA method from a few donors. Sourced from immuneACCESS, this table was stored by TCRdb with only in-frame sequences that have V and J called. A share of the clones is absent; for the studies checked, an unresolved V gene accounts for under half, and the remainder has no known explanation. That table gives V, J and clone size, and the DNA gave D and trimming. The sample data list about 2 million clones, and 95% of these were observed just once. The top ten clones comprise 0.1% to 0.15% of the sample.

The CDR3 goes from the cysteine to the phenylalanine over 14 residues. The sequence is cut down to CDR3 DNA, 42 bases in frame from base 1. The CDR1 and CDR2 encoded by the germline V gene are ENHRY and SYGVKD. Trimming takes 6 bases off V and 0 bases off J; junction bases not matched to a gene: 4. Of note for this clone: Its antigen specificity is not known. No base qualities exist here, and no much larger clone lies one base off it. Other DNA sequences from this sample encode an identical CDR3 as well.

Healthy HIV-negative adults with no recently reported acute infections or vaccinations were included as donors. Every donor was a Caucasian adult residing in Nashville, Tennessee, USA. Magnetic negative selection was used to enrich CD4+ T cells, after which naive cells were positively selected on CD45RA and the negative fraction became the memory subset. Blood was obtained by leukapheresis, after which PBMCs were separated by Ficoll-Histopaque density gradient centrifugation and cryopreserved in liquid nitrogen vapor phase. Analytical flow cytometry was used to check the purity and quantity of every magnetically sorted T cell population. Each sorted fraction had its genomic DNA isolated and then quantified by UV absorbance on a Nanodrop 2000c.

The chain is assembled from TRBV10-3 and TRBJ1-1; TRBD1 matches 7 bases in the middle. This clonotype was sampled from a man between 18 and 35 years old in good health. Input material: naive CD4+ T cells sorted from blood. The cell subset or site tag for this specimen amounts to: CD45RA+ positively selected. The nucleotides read TGTGCCATCAGCGAGGACAGGTTGAACACTGAAGCTTTCTTT. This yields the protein CAISEDRLNTEAFF.